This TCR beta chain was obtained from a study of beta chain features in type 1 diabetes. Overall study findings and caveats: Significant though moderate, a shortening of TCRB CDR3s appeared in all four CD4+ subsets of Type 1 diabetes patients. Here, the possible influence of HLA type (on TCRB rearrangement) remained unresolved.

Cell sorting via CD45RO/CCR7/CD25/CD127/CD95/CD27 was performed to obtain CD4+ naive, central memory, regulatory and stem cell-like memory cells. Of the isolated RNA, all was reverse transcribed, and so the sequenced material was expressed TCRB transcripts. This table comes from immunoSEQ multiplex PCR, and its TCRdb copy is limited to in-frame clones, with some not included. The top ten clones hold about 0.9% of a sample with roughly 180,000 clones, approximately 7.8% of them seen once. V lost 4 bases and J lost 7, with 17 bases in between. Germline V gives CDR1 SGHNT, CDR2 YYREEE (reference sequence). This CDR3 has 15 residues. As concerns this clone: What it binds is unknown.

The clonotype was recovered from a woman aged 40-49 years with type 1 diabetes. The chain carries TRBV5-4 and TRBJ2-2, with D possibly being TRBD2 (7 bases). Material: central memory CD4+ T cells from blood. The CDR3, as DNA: TGTGCCAGCAGCCCGGGGGGCGGGAGTCGCGGGGAGCTGTTTTTT. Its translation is CASSPGGGSRGELFF.